The rows below give T cell receptor beta chains drawn from one sample of a study of blood T cell repertoires in COVID-19. TCRdb's copy holds only in-frame clones and misses some; the assay was immunoSEQ multiplex PCR. The sample consists of 180,000 or so clones, approximately 81% of them appearing once. Input material: peripheral blood. These receptor sequences come from a woman between 65 and 79 years old with COVID-19, enrolled during active disease. Both conserved end residues are part of each CDR3.

j_call v_call cdr3_aa
TRBJ1-4 TRBV30 CAWSTGVATNEKLFF
TRBJ2-2 TRBV6-5 CASSYLSGTNTGELFF
TRBJ1-6 TRBV28 CASHTGSIALHF
TRBJ1-2 TRBV7-2 CASSRDRAYGYTF
TRBJ1-5 TRBV6-5 CAIHDRAVQPQHF
TRBJ1-6 TRBV6-4 CASRSHRGYNSPLHF
TRBJ2-3 TRBV29-1 CSVEKTGGNTDTQYF
TRBJ1-5 TRBV6-6 CASSPDGLNQPQHF
TRBJ1-1 TRBV5-1 CASSLDPGRNTEAFF
TRBJ1-2 TRBV9 CASSAGENYGYTF
TRBJ2-3 TRBV27 CASSWDREQWGGDTQYF
TRBJ2-1 TRBV19 CASSPNGLAGGEQFF
TRBJ2-2 TRBV13 CASKAGGWTGELFF
TRBJ2-1 TRBV19 CASSMTMPGTSPYNEQFF
TRBJ1-5 TRBV7-2 CASSLELNQPQHF
TRBJ2-2 TRBV19 CASSIKGLAGANTGELFF
TRBJ1-2 TRBV3-1/TRBV3-2 CASSQFQEGDGYTF
TRBJ2-7 TRBV27 CASSLLGLAERYEQYF
TRBJ2-1 TRBV9 CASSVGLGNEQFF
TRBJ2-1 TRBV5-1 CASGRGALGNNEQFF
TRBJ2-1 TRBV5-1 CASSTGWYNEQFF
TRBJ1-2 TRBV9 CASSVELSSVGYTF
TRBJ1-2 TRBV10-3 CAISPHEGQGANYGYTF
TRBJ2-7 TRBV7-2 CASSLSGTETYEQYF
TRBJ2-2 TRBV2 CASTETGKGTGELFF
TRBJ1-1 TRBV3-1/TRBV3-2 CASSPRVRGRAFF
TRBJ1-3 TRBV28 CASSTGPSGNTIYF
TRBJ1-1 TRBV3-1/TRBV3-2 CASSQSMTGNTEAFF
TRBJ1-1 TRBV5-1 CASSGLTGAFF
TRBJ2-3 TRBV28 CASSLAAGTADTQYF
TRBJ2-6 TRBV18 CASSPLRQGPGANVLTF
TRBJ2-1 TRBV7-8 CASSPPGLVNNEQFF
TRBJ1-1 TRBV7-2 CASSRQPNTEAFF
TRBJ2-1 TRBV2 CASIEGRRDEQFF
TRBJ2-1 TRBV27 CASSLRGYNEQFF
TRBJ1-1 TRBV5-1 CASSLGWGPSPWFF
TRBJ1-1 TRBV12-1 CATPETLNTEAFF
TRBJ1-5 TRBV24-1 CATSGGSTQPQHF
TRBJ1-6 TRBV5-1 CASSRTGQGGSPLHF
TRBJ2-3 TRBV19 CASSIPAGGTDTQYF
TRBJ2-1 TRBV27 CASRIQGASAQKQFF
TRBJ2-7 TRBV6-6 CASSTTGTGGYEQYF
TRBJ2-3 TRBV11-3 CASSLGLQGSTDTQYF
TRBJ1-2 TRBV28 CASRTTGRDGYTF
TRBJ1-6 TRBV5-1 CASSWTGSSYNSPLHF
TRBJ1-4 TRBV4-1 CASSQGDSDYEKLFF
TRBJ2-2 TRBV5-6 CASSLELTGVNTGELFF
TRBJ2-3 TRBV7-9 CASSPRSTGVFADTQYF
TRBJ2-6 TRBV18 CASSPRDRSISGANVLTF
TRBJ1-2 TRBV5-6 CASRGQGSGYGYTF
TRBJ2-2 TRBV6-5 CASSYSFLLGAGELFF
TRBJ1-2 TRBV28 CASSAPRDYGYTF
TRBJ2-3 TRBV5-6 CASSLTGPSTDTQYF
TRBJ1-1 TRBV3-1/TRBV3-2 CASSQGVMQGRGTEAFF
TRBJ1-1 TRBV19 CASSPQGRDTEAFF
TRBJ1-4 TRBV7-8 CASSSNYRSNEKLFF
TRBJ2-2 TRBV27 CASSLVAIGELFF
TRBJ1-3 TRBV6-1 CASSEQGTAGNTIYF
TRBJ1-5 TRBV10-3 CAISESTSQPQHF